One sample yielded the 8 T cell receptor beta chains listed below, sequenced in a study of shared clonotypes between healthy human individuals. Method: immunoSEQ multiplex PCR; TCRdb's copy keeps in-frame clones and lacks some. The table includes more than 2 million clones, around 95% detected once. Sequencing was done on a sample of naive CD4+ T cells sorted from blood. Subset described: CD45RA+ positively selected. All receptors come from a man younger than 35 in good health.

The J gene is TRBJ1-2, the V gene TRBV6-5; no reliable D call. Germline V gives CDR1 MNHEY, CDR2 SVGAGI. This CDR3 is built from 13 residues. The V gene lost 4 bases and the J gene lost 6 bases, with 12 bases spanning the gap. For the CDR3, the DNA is TGTGCCAGCAGTTCCGGGAACATAGATGGCTACACCTTC. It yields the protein CASSSGNIDGYTF.

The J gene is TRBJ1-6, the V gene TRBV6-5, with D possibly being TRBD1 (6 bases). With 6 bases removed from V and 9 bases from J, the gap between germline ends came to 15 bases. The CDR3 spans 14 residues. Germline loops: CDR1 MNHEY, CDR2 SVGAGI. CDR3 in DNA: TGTGCCAGCAGCCGTGGAGAAGGGGGTTCACCCCTCCACTTT. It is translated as CASSRGEGGSPLHF.

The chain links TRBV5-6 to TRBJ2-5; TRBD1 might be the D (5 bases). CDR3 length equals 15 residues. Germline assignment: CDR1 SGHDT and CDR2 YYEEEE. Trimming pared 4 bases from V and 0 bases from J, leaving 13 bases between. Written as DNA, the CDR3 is TGTGCCAGCAGCGTCCCCTCAGGGAACCAAGAGACCCAGTACTTC. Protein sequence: CASSVPSGNQETQYF.

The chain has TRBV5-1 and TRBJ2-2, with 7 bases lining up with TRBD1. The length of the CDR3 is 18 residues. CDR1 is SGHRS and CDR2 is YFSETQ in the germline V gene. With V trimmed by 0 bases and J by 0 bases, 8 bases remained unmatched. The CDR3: CASSLAQGNIPNTGELFF. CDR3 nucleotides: TGCGCCAGCAGCTTGGCACAGGGGAATATCCCGAACACCGGGGAGCTGTTTTTT.

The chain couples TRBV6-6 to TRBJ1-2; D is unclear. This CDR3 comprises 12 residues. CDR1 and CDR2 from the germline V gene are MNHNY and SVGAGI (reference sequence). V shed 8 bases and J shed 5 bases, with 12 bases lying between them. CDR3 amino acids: CASHPFDYGYTF. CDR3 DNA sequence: TGTGCCAGCCACCCCTTCGATTATGGCTACACCTTC.

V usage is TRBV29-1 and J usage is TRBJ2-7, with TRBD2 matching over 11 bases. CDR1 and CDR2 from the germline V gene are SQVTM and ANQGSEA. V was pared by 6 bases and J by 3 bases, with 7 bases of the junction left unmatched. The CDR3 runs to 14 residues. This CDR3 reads CSVQKTSGSYEQYF. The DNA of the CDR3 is TGCAGCGTCCAGAAAACTAGCGGGAGCTACGAGCAGTACTTC.

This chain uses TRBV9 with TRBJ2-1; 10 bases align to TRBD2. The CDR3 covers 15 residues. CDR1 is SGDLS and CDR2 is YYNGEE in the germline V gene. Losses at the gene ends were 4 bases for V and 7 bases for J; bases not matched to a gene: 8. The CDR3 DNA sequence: TGTGCCAGCAGCCCGCAAGCGGGAGGGCCAAATGAGCAGTTCTTC. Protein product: CASSPQAGGPNEQFF. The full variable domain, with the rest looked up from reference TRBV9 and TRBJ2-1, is DSGVTQTPKHLITATGQRVTLRCSPRSGDLSVYWYQQSLDQGLQFLIQYYNGEERAKGNILERFSAQQFPDLHSELNLSSLELGDSALYFCASSPQAGGPNEQFFGPGTRLTVL.

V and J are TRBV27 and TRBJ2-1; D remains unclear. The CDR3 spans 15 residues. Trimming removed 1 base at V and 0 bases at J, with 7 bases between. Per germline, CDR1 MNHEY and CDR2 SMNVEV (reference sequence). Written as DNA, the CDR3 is TGTGCCAGCAGTTTATTCGATAGCTCCTACAATGAGCAGTTCTTC. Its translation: CASSLFDSSYNEQFF.